The 20 T cell receptor beta chains below come from one sample, sequenced in a study of blood T cell repertoires in COVID-19. The assay was immunoSEQ multiplex PCR, and TCRdb's table has in-frame clones only and misses some. In the table there are under 200,000 clones, approximately 83% of which are singletons. Sequences were obtained from peripheral blood. Receptors originate from a human donor with acute or convalescent COVID-19. The donor label of this sample is uncertain.

This chain links TRBV5-1 with TRBJ1-1, with TRBD1 as a possible D gene (6 bases). The CDR3 runs to 15 residues. The V gene lost 4 bases and the J gene lost 5 bases, with 18 bases spanning the gap. Germline V gene sequence: CDR1 SGHRS, CDR2 YFSETQ. The DNA for the CDR3 is TGCGCCAGCAGCAAACAAACAGGGAGACGGACTGAAGCTTTCTTT. Its protein product is CASSKQTGRRTEAFF. The full variable domain, completed using reference TRBV5-1 and TRBJ1-1, is KAGVTQTPRYLIKTRGQQVTLSCSPISGHRSVSWYQQTPGQGLQFLFEYFSETQRNKGNFPGRFSGRQFSNSRSEMNVSTLELGDSALYLCASSKQTGRRTEAFFGQGTRLTVV.

The chain carries TRBV19 and TRBJ2-3; 10 bases align to TRBD2. CDR3 length equals 16 residues. Germline V gene sequence: CDR1 LNHDA, CDR2 SQIVND (reference sequence). V trimming: 3 bases; J trimming: 1 base; junction bases outside the gene matches: 4. The CDR3 DNA is TGTGCCAGTAGTATTCGGCTAGCGGGGGGCACAGATACGCAGTATTTT. This encodes CASSIRLAGGTDTQYF.

The V call is TRBV5-1, the J call TRBJ2-7; D not resolved. Per the germline V gene, CDR1 is SGHRS and CDR2 is YFSETQ. V lost 0 bases to trimming and J lost 3 bases, with 10 bases between them. This CDR3 comprises 14 residues. Here the CDR3 DNA reads TGCGCCAGCAGCTTGGCCTGGGCAGACTACGAGCAGTACTTC. Its protein is CASSLAWADYEQYF.

The chain carries TRBV4-2 and TRBJ2-2; D not certain. Germline V lookup: CDR1 LGHNA, CDR2 YNFKEQ. The CDR3 extends over 15 amino acids. Trimming stripped 5 bases from V and 0 bases from J, with 10 bases between. The CDR3 DNA reads TGTGCCAGCAGCGTTTTACAGACGAACACCGGGGAGCTGTTTTTT. Its protein is CASSVLQTNTGELFF.

The V call is TRBV4-1, the J call TRBJ2-2; 9 nucleotides align to TRBD1. CDR3 length: 15 residues. Germline-derived CDR1 and CDR2 are MGHRA and YSYEKL. V was clipped by 1 base and J by 4 bases; unmatched bases: 1. The CDR3 region is CASSQGQGGTGELFF. The CDR3 DNA reads TGCGCCAGCAGCCAAGGACAGGGGGGCACCGGGGAGCTGTTTTTT.

About this clone: Other DNA variants within this sample encode the same CDR3. This chain uses TRBV7-9 with TRBJ2-1; the match to TRBD2 covers 12 bases. The CDR3 extends over 15 amino acids. V was pared by 6 bases and J by 4 bases, with 4 bases of the junction left unmatched. Per germline, CDR1 SEHNR and CDR2 FQNEAQ (reference sequence). The CDR3 DNA reads as TGTGCCAGCAGTCTAGGACTAGCGGGATACAATGAGCAGTTCTTC. Residues: CASSLGLAGYNEQFF.

This sequence joins TRBV12-3 or TRBV12-4 and TRBJ2-7; D not certain. CDR3 length equals 12 residues. The ends were cut back, 1 base at V and 7 bases at J, with 8 bases in the middle. The CDR3 coding sequence is TGTGCCAGCAGTTTAGATGGGCTTGAGCAGTACTTC. Translated, it gives CASSLDGLEQYF.

The CDR3 sequence is CASSGDTSEKLFF. The DNA for the CDR3 is TGTGCCAGCAGTGGGGACACGAGTGAAAAACTGTTTTTT. The V gene is TRBV2, the J gene TRBJ1-4, with D tentatively TRBD1 (6 bases). The CDR3 contains 13 residues. V was clipped by 4 bases and J by 7 bases, with 10 bases between them. Per the germline V gene, CDR1 is SNHLY and CDR2 is FYNNEI.

The chain is built from TRBV5-1 and TRBJ1-5; D may be TRBD1 (5 bases). Deletions cut 4 bases from V and 6 bases from J, with 11 bases between. CDR1 is SGHRS and CDR2 is YFSETQ in the germline V gene. This CDR3 has 13 residues. CDR3 DNA: TGCGCCAGCAGCCAGGGCGGGGGTCAGCCCCAGCATTTT. This encodes CASSQGGGQPQHF.

The genes are TRBV30 and TRBJ1-4; D gene ambiguous. The CDR3 covers 13 residues. The germline CDR1 and CDR2 sequences are GTSNPN and SVGIG (reference sequence). The ends were cut back, 5 bases at V and 8 bases at J, with 15 bases in the middle. CDR3 nucleotides: TGTGCCTGGGCCCGGGATTACAACGAAAAACTGTTTTTT. It translates to CAWARDYNEKLFF.

The rearrangement joins TRBV5-5 to TRBJ1-1; 10 bases are shared with TRBD1. Germline CDR1 SGHKS, CDR2 YYEKEE (reference sequence). V was pared by 6 bases and J by 4 bases, with 6 bases of the junction left unmatched. CDR3 size: 14 residues. CDR3 in DNA: TGTGCCAGCACCAGGGACAGGGGTGGCACTGAAGCTTTCTTT. Translation: CASTRDRGGTEAFF.

This clone appeared a single time. The CDR3, as DNA: TGTGCCAGCTCACCCCTGCAGGGAGGTAACACTGAAGCTTTCTTT. It is translated as CASSPLQGGNTEAFF. This chain connects TRBV18 to TRBJ1-1; possibly TRBD1 for D (5 bases). Trimming took 3 bases from V and 2 from J, leaving 13 bases between them. Germline V gives CDR1 KGHSH, CDR2 LQKENI. The CDR3 is 15 residues long.

The CDR3 DNA is TGTGCCAGCAGTAGTCCAGGGGGCCGTGAAAAACTGTTTTTT. Protein product: CASSSPGGREKLFF. V is TRBV6-5 and J is TRBJ1-4, with 8 bases lining up with TRBD1. Per germline, CDR1 MNHEY and CDR2 SVGAGI. Trimming cost V 5 bases and J 7 bases; bases outside gene matches: 6. The CDR3 spans 14 residues.

Only one count was recorded for this clone. The V and J genes are TRBV19 and TRBJ1-5; a possible D gene is TRBD1 (5 bases). The V end was cut by 2 bases, the J end by 0 bases, with 17 bases between. CDR3 length: 18 amino acids. CDR1 is LNHDA, CDR2 SQIVND, per germline (reference sequence). The CDR3 coding sequence is TGTGCCAGTAGTATATTGGGGCAGCATCCCTATAGCAATCAGCCCCAGCATTTT. This translates into CASSILGQHPYSNQPQHF.

The rearrangement uses TRBV5-1 and TRBJ2-3; 11 bases match TRBD2. Germline CDR1 and CDR2: SGHRS and YFSETQ. V gave up 4 bases and J gave up 2 bases; unmatched junction bases: 6. The CDR3 has 16 residues. In DNA form, the CDR3 reads TGCGCCAGCAGCAAAGGGACTAGCGGCCCCACAGATACGCAGTATTTT. Translation gives CASSKGTSGPTDTQYF. Complete variable domain (other parts from reference TRBV5-1 and TRBJ2-3): KAGVTQTPRYLIKTRGQQVTLSCSPISGHRSVSWYQQTPGQGLQFLFEYFSETQRNKGNFPGRFSGRQFSNSRSEMNVSTLELGDSALYLCASSKGTSGPTDTQYFGPGTRLTVL.

The chain links TRBV19 to TRBJ1-2; TRBD1 might be the D (6 bases). CDR1 and CDR2 (germline): LNHDA, SQIVND (reference sequence). The length of the CDR3 is 14 residues. Trimming left V 4 bases short and J 0 bases short, with 9 bases between. The DNA for the CDR3 is TGTGCCAGTAGTACCGCAGGGGCTAACTATGGCTACACCTTC. This encodes CASSTAGANYGYTF.

A few counts support this clone. The V gene is TRBV9, the J gene TRBJ2-7; 7 bases line up with TRBD1. The ends lost 4 bases at V and 7 bases at J; junction bases unmatched: 2. Germline assignment: CDR1 SGDLS and CDR2 YYNGEE. The CDR3 runs to 11 residues. The CDR3 spells CASSSGGEQYF. The CDR3 DNA reads as TGTGCCAGCAGCTCAGGGGGAGAGCAGTACTTC.

This chain connects TRBV2 to TRBJ2-7; 9 bases are a match to TRBD1. The germline V gene has CDR1 SNHLY and CDR2 FYNNEI. V dropped 6 bases and J dropped 5; count of bases not matched to a gene: 11. The CDR3 consists of 15 residues. This chain's CDR3 is CASRRDGTGRNEQYF. The DNA for the CDR3 is TGTGCCAGCAGGCGGGACGGGACAGGGAGGAACGAGCAGTACTTC.

The chain combines TRBV25-1 with TRBJ2-1, with TRBD2 matching over 10 bases. This CDR3 is built from 15 residues. CDR1 is MGHDK, CDR2 SYGVNS, per germline. V was pared by 3 bases and J by 7 bases, with 6 bases of the junction left unmatched. The CDR3 sequence: CASSDRLAGVNEQFF. Written as DNA, the CDR3 is TGTGCCAGCAGTGACCGGCTAGCGGGAGTAAATGAGCAGTTCTTC.

V is TRBV18 and J is TRBJ2-2; TRBD2 matches at 11 bases. V was clipped by 4 bases and J by 4 bases; unmatched bases: 5. In germline, CDR1 is KGHSH, CDR2 LQKENI. This CDR3 has 16 amino acids. DNA of the CDR3: TGTGCCAGCTCACTAACTAGCGGGAGTGCCACCGGGGAGCTGTTTTTT. It yields the protein CASSLTSGSATGELFF.